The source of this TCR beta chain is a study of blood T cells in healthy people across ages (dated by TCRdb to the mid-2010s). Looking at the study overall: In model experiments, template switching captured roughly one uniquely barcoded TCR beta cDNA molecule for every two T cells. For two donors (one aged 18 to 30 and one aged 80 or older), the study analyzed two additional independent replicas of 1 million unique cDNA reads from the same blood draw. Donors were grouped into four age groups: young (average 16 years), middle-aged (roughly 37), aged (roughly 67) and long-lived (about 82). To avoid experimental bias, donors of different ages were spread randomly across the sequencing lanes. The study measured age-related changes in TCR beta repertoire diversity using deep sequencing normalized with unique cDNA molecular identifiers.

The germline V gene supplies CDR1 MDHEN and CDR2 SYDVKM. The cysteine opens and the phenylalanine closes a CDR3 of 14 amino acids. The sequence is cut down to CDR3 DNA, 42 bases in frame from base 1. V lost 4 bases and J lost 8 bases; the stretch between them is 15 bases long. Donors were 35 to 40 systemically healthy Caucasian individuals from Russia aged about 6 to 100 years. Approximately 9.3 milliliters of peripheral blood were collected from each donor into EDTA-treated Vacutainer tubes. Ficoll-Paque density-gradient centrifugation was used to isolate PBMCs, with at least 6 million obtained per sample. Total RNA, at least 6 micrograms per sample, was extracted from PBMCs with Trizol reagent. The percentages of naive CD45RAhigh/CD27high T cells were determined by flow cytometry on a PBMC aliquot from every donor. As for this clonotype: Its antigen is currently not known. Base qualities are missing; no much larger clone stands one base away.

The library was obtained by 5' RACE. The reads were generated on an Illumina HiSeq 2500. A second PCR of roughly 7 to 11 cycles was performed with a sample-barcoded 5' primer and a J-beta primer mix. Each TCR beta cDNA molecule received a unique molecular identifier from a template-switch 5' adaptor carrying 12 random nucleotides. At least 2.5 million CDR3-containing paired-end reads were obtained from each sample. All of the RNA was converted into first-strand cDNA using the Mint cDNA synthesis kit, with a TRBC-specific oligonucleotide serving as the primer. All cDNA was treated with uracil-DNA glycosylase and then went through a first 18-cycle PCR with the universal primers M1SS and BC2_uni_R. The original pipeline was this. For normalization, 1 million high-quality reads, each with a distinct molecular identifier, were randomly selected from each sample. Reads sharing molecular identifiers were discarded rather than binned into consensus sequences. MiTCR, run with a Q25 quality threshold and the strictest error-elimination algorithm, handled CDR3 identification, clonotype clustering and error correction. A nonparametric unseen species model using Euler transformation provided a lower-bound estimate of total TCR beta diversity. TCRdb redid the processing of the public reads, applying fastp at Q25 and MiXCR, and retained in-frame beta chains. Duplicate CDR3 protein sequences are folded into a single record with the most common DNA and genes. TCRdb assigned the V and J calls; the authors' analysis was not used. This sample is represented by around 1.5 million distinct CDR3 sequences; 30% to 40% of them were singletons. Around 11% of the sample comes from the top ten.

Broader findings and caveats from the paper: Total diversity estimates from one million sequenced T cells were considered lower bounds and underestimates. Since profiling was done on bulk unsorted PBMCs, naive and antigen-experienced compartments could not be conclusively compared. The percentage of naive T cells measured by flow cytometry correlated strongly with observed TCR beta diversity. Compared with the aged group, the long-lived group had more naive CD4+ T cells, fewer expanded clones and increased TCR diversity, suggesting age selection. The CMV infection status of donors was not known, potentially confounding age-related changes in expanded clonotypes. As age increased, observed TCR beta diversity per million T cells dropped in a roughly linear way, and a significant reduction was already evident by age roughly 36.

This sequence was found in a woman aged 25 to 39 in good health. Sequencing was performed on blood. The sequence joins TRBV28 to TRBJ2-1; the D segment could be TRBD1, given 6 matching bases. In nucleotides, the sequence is TGTGCCAGCAGTTCTCCGGACAGTCTCTATGAGCAGTTCTTC. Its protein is CASSSPDSLYEQFF. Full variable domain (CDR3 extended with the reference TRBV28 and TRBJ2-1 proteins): DVKVTQSSRYLVKRTGEKVFLECVQDMDHENMFWYRQDPGLGLRLIYFSYDVKMKEKGDIPEGYSVSREKKERFSLILESASTNQTSMYLCASSSPDSLYEQFFGPGTRLTVL.